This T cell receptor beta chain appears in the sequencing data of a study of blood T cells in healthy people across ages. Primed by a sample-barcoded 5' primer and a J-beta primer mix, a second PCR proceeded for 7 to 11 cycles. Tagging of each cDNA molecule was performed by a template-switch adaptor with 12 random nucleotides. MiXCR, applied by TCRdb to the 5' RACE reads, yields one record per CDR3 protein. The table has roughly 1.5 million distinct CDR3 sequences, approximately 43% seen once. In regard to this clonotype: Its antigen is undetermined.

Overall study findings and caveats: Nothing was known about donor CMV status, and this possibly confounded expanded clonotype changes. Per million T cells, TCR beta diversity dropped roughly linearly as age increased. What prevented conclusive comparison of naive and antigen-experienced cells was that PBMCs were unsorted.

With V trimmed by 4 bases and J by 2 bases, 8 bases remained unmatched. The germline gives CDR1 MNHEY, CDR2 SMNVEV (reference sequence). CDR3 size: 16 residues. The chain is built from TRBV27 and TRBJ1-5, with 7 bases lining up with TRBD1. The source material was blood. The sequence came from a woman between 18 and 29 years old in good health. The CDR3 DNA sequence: TGTGCCAGCAGTTCAACAGGGGAAGAGGGCAATCAGCCCCAGCATTTT. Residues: CASSSTGEEGNQPQHF.